Presented here are 2 T cell receptor beta chains from one specimen sequenced in a study of T cells after yellow fever vaccination. TCRdb ran MiXCR on the 5' RACE reads and lists one entry per CDR3 protein. The data contain about 120,000 distinct CDR3 sequences, about 7.2% of them singletons. Here the sequenced sample was CD4+ T cells sorted from PBMCs, taken about 41 days after the first yellow fever vaccination. The receptors were sampled from a young man who received the YFV17D yellow fever vaccine.

In this sample, this clonotype turned up a few times. The chain combines TRBV3-1 with TRBJ2-3; 10 nucleotides match TRBD1. The CDR3 runs to 17 residues. Germline V gives CDR1 LGHDT, CDR2 YNNKEL (reference sequence). J was trimmed by 9 bases and V by 1 base; bases with no gene match: 13. CDR3 loop: CASSQGVGTGAPETQYF. The CDR3 bases are TGTGCCAGCAGCCAAGGGGTTGGGACAGGGGCCCCGGAGACGCAGTATTTT.

The V gene is TRBV2, the J gene TRBJ2-2, with 13 bases matching TRBD2. The ends lost 10 bases at V and 0 bases at J; junction bases unmatched: 8. This CDR3 spans 17 amino acids. CDR1 is SNHLY and CDR2 is FYNNEI in the germline V gene. The CDR3 region has the DNA TGTGCCATCACCAAACTAGCGGGGGGGCCGAACACCGGGGAGCTGTTTTTT. This codes for CAITKLAGGPNTGELFF. Variable domain in full (rest from reference TRBV2 and TRBJ2-2): EPEVTQTPSHQVTQMGQEVILRCVPISNHLYFYWYRQILGQKVEFLVSFYNNEISEKSEIFDDQFSVERPDGSNFTLKIRSTKLEDSAMYFCAITKLAGGPNTGELFFGEGSRLTVL.